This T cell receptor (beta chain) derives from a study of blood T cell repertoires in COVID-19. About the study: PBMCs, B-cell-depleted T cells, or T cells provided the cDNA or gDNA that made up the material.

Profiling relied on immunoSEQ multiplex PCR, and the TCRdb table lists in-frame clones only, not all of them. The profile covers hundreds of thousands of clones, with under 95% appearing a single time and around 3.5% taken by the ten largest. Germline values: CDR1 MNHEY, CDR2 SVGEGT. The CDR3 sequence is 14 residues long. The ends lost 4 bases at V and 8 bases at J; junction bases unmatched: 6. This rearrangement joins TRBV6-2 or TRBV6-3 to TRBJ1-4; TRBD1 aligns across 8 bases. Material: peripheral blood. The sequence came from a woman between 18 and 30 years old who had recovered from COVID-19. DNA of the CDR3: TGTGCCAGCAGTTCGGACAGGGCTTACGAAAAACTGTTTTTT. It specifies CASSSDRAYEKLFF.